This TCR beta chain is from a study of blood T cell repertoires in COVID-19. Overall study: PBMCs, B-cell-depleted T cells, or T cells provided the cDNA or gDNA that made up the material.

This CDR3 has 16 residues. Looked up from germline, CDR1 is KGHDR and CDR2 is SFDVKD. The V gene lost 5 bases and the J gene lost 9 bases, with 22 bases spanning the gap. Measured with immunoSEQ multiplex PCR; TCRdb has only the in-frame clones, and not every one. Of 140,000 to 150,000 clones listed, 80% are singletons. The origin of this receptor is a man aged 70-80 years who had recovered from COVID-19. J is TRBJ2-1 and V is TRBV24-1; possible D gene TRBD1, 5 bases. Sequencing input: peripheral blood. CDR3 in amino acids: CATSATQGASPREQFF. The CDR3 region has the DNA TGTGCCACCAGTGCAACGCAGGGCGCCAGCCCCCGTGAGCAGTTCTTC.